What follows are 23 T cell receptor beta chains derived from one specimen sequenced in a study of CD8 T cells in ankylosing spondylitis. TCRdb re-analysed the 5' RACE reads in MiXCR, keeping a single row per CDR3 protein. The sample has 210,000 or so distinct CDR3 sequences, roughly 8% seen once. Sequencing used blood, either unsorted or a sorted T cell fraction (not recorded which). These receptors came from a female donor with ankylosing spondylitis or in good health (not recorded which).

This clonotype was detected ten times or more. This chain uses TRBV18 with TRBJ2-1, with 10 positions matching TRBD1. With 3 bases clipped from V and 8 bases from J, the junction kept 19 bases outside the gene matches. This CDR3 spans 19 amino acids. Germline assignment: CDR1 KGHSH and CDR2 LQKENI. CDR3 in amino acids: CASSPRTGGGVFRQDEQFF. In DNA, the CDR3 is TGTGCCAGCTCACCCCGGACAGGGGGTGGGGTGTTTCGACAAGATGAGCAGTTCTTC.

In its sample, this clonotype was seen a few times. V usage is TRBV7-8 and J usage is TRBJ2-2, with TRBD1 as a possible D gene (6 bases). CDR1 and CDR2 from the germline V gene are SGHVS and FQNEAQ. The CDR3 has 15 residues. The germline V and J ends were trimmed by 8 bases and 1 base, with 14 bases remaining between them. CDR3 DNA: TGTGCCAGCCCAGGGGCAGGGAGGAACACCGGGGAGCTGTTTTTT. It yields the protein CASPGAGRNTGELFF.

This clonotype was counted ten times or more. V usage is TRBV7-9 and J usage is TRBJ2-5, with 7 bases fitting TRBD1. CDR1 SEHNR and CDR2 FQNEAQ come from the germline V gene (reference sequence). V dropped 4 bases and J dropped 0; count of bases not matched to a gene: 8. The CDR3 loop spans 16 amino acids. For the CDR3, the DNA is TGTGCCAGCAGCTCGTACTCAGGGGGATACCAAGAGACCCAGTACTTC. This encodes CASSSYSGGYQETQYF.

There are many counts of this clonotype. The chain links TRBV27 to TRBJ1-6; 9 bases fit TRBD1. V was pared by 5 bases and J by 8 bases, with 7 bases of the junction left unmatched. The CDR3 runs to 15 residues. Germline V lookup: CDR1 MNHEY, CDR2 SMNVEV (reference sequence). CDR3 nucleotides: TGTGCCAGCAGTCCTCTGGACAGGGGTCATTCACCCCTCCACTTT. Encoded protein: CASSPLDRGHSPLHF.

The table lists this clonotype with many counts. The rearrangement uses TRBV12-3 or TRBV12-4 and TRBJ2-5; D unresolved. The CDR3 spans 14 residues. The V end was cut by 1 base, the J end by 2 bases, with 8 bases between. The CDR3 region has the DNA TGTGCCAGCAGTTTAGACATATCGCAAGAGACCCAGTACTTC. Protein: CASSLDISQETQYF.

Many counts were recorded for this clonotype. V usage is TRBV20-1 and J usage is TRBJ2-7, with 9 bases lining up with TRBD1. The germline V gene encodes CDR1 DFQATT and CDR2 SNEGSKA (reference sequence). The CDR3 is made up of 14 amino acids. With 6 bases clipped from V and 6 bases from J, the junction kept 12 bases outside the gene matches. The CDR3 sequence is CSAPLGQGLSEQYF. As DNA, the CDR3 is TGCAGTGCCCCCCTGGGACAGGGTTTGAGCGAGCAGTACTTC.

The J gene is TRBJ1-3, the V gene TRBV7-8; D remains ambiguous. The germline V and J ends were trimmed by 4 bases and 0 bases, with 16 bases remaining between them. The germline V gene has CDR1 SGHVS and CDR2 FQNEAQ. This CDR3 has 17 residues. The CDR3 loop is CASSWYSSVGSGNTIYF. The CDR3, as DNA: TGTGCCAGCAGCTGGTACAGCTCCGTGGGCTCTGGAAACACCATATATTTT.

This clonotype was recorded at least ten times. The chain has TRBV20-1 and TRBJ2-5; D is ambiguous. Germline CDR1 DFQATT, CDR2 SNEGSKA (reference sequence). Trimming removed 6 bases at V and 2 bases at J, with 13 bases between. This CDR3 is 13 amino acids long. The CDR3 loop is CSAGSGLQETQYF. CDR3 bases: TGCAGTGCCGGATCGGGCTTACAAGAGACCCAGTACTTC.

This clonotype was detected many times. The CDR3 region has the DNA TGCGCCAGCAGCACACAGGGGAAGGACTATGGCTACACCTTC. This translates into CASSTQGKDYGYTF. This sequence joins TRBV5-1 and TRBJ1-2; 7 nucleotides line up with TRBD1. Germline-derived CDR1 and CDR2 are SGHRS and YFSETQ. Losses at the gene ends were 4 bases for V and 3 bases for J; bases not matched to a gene: 6. The CDR3 is 14 residues long.

This clonotype was recorded at least ten times. The rearrangement links TRBV6-1 to TRBJ1-5, with D unresolved. CDR3 length: 13 residues. The V and J ends lost 6 bases and 6 bases respectively, with 12 bases between them. Germline-derived CDR1 and CDR2 are MNHNS and SASEGT. CDR3 sequence (DNA): TGTGCCAGCAGCTGGACTGGTCGTCAGCCCCAGCATTTT. Protein: CASSWTGRQPQHF.

This clonotype was observed many times. CDR3 residues: CASSFHTYEQYF. As DNA, the CDR3 is TGTGCCAGCAGTTTTCACACATACGAGCAGTACTTC. The chain uses TRBV12-3 or TRBV12-4 and TRBJ2-7, with D unresolved. The CDR3 totals 12 residues. Deletions cut 3 bases from V and 4 bases from J, with 7 bases between.

This clonotype has at least ten counts. The chain couples TRBV20-1 to TRBJ2-3; 8 positions match TRBD2. The V gene's germline CDR1 is DFQATT and CDR2 SNEGSKA (reference sequence). The CDR3 consists of 13 residues. V lost 8 bases, J lost 6 bases, and 10 bases stayed unmatched. This CDR3 is CSPGLEGGDTQYF. CDR3 DNA: TGCAGTCCGGGACTAGAGGGGGGGGATACGCAGTATTTT.

The V and J genes are TRBV7-2 and TRBJ2-5, with D perhaps TRBD1 or TRBD2 (5 bases each). Looked up from germline, CDR1 is SGHTA and CDR2 is FQGNSA. The CDR3 contains 15 residues. The V and J ends lost 4 bases and 7 bases respectively, with 19 bases between them. Written as DNA, the CDR3 is TGTGCCAGCAGCTCCTCTCCCGGGGCGGATGGGACCCAGTACTTC. Encoded protein: CASSSSPGADGTQYF.

J is TRBJ1-5 and V is TRBV20-1, with a weak D call TRBD1 (6 bases). The V gene's germline CDR1 is DFQATT and CDR2 SNEGSKA (reference sequence). The CDR3 is 15 residues long. V lost 3 bases to trimming and J lost 4 bases, with 16 bases between them. The CDR3 DNA reads as TGCAGTGCTAGCCTCCGACAGGAAACTAATCAGCCCCAGCATTTT. This gives the protein CSASLRQETNQPQHF.

Turning to this clonotype: Given a much more abundant clone one base away, this may be a read error. The chain links TRBV12-3 or TRBV12-4 to TRBJ2-5, with D maybe TRBD1 (6 bases). The CDR3 spans 12 residues. V lost 10 bases, J lost 8 bases, and 17 bases lay in between. CDR3 residues: CANRTGTGTQYF. CDR3 coding DNA: TGTGCCAACCGAACAGGGACGGGTACCCAGTACTTC.

This clonotype was seen only a few times. The gene calls are TRBV27 and TRBJ2-7, with 9 positions matching TRBD2. The CDR3 sequence is 14 residues long. Germline trimming cut 5 bases from V and 7 bases from J; bases unmatched to any gene: 9. CDR1 and CDR2 from the germline V gene are MNHEY and SMNVEV (reference sequence). The CDR3 reads CASSGGTSSREQYF. DNA of the CDR3: TGTGCCAGCAGTGGGGGGACTAGCTCACGGGAGCAGTACTTC.

This clonotype was observed many times. The chain is built from TRBV6-2 or TRBV6-3 and TRBJ1-5; D uncertain. Trimming stripped 6 bases from V and 7 bases from J, with 10 bases between. CDR1 is MNHEY and CDR2 is SVGEGT in the germline V gene. This CDR3 comprises 12 residues. The CDR3 sequence: CASSAVRQPQHF. The CDR3 DNA is TGTGCCAGCAGCGCCGTTAGACAGCCCCAGCATTTT.

This clonotype was observed at least ten times. V usage is TRBV2 and J usage is TRBJ2-1, with 9 positions matching TRBD2. Germline-derived CDR1 and CDR2 are SNHLY and FYNNEI. V gave up 4 bases and J gave up 1 base; unmatched junction bases: 2. The CDR3 runs to 15 residues. This CDR3 is CASSALAGSYNEQFF. CDR3 nucleotides: TGTGCCAGCAGTGCGCTAGCGGGGTCCTACAATGAGCAGTTCTTC.

This clonotype was seen at least ten times. The chain is built from TRBV6-1 and TRBJ1-1, with 7 positions matching TRBD1. The germline CDR1 and CDR2 sequences are MNHNS and SASEGT. The CDR3 is made up of 16 amino acids. V trimming: 6 bases; J trimming: 0 bases; junction bases outside the gene matches: 10. As DNA, the CDR3 is TGTGCCAGCAGGCCCGACAGGGTGGGGGTGAACACTGAAGCTTTCTTT. Its translation is CASRPDRVGVNTEAFF.

This clonotype was recorded many times. The V call is TRBV10-3, the J call TRBJ1-1; TRBD1 is a possible D gene (5 bases). From germline, CDR1 is ENHRY and CDR2 SYGVKD. Trimming took off 10 bases at V and 1 base at J, with 13 bases between the two ends. This CDR3 region has 13 residues. CDR3 bases: TGTGCCACCTTGGGACTGAAGAACACTGAAGCTTTCTTT. It codes for CATLGLKNTEAFF.

This clonotype came up many times. This CDR3 is CASSAANGGYTF. In DNA form, the CDR3 reads TGCGCCAGCAGCGCCGCCAACGGTGGCTACACCTTC. The chain links TRBV5-1 to TRBJ1-2; no definite D call. V shed 4 bases and J shed 7 bases, with 11 bases lying between them. There are 12 residues in the CDR3. Germline V gives CDR1 SGHRS, CDR2 YFSETQ.

This clonotype showed up many times. The gene calls are TRBV4-3 and TRBJ2-1, with TRBD2 matching 9 bases. Germline trimming cut 0 bases from V and 10 bases from J; bases unmatched to any gene: 7. There are 15 residues in the CDR3. Germline CDR1 LGHNA, CDR2 YSLEER. The CDR3 protein is CASSQEVTSGREQFF. As DNA, the CDR3 is TGCGCCAGCAGCCAAGAGGTGACTAGCGGAAGGGAGCAGTTCTTC.

The J gene is TRBJ1-2, the V gene TRBV11-2; no definite D call. The CDR3 covers 13 residues. V gave up 0 bases and J gave up 3 bases, with 5 bases separating them. CDR1 SGHAT and CDR2 FQNNGV come from the germline V gene. CDR3 loop: CASSLDLYYGYTF. Here the CDR3 DNA reads TGTGCCAGCAGCTTAGATCTGTACTATGGCTACACCTTC.